The 25 T cell receptor beta chains below all came from one sample that was sequenced in a study of T cell responses to AZD1222 COVID-19 vaccine. The data were produced by immunoSEQ multiplex PCR, yet TCRdb's version contains in-frame clones alone and is incomplete. The data hold about 140,000 clones, with roughly 92% observed a single time. The specimen comprised peripheral blood, sampled 28 days after the second AZD1222 dose. The receptor source for this set is an adult who received the AZD1222 COVID-19 vaccine.

The V and J genes are TRBV3-1 (or the pseudogene TRBV3-2) and TRBJ1-2; 9 nucleotides agree with TRBD1. The V gene's germline CDR1 is LGHDT and CDR2 YNNKEL (reference sequence). This CDR3 spans 14 amino acids. V lost 7 bases to trimming and J lost 8 bases; unmatched junction nucleotides: 11. CDR3 nucleotides: TGTGCCAGCACCTATTTGGACAGGGGAGTCGGCTACACCTTC. As protein: CASTYLDRGVGYTF.

This chain connects TRBV4-3 to TRBJ1-6; a possible D gene is TRBD1 (5 bases). Trimming took off 1 base at V and 7 bases at J, with 11 bases between the two ends. From germline, CDR1 is LGHNA and CDR2 YSLEER. The CDR3 consists of 15 residues. CDR3 nucleotides: TGCGCCAGCAGCCAAGGTCGGGGCAGGAATTCACCCCTCCACTTT. It is translated as CASSQGRGRNSPLHF.

The chain joins TRBV6-5 to TRBJ1-1; D may be TRBD1 (6 bases). The CDR3 has 15 residues. Deletions cut 4 bases from V and 2 bases from J, with 14 bases between. The germline CDR1 and CDR2 sequences are MNHEY and SVGAGI. The DNA for the CDR3 is TGTGCCAGCAGTTCCTCCACAGGGATAAACACTGAAGCTTTCTTT. It is translated as CASSSSTGINTEAFF.

CDR3 loop: CASSSRTDRKNTEAFF. CDR3 bases: TGTGCCAGCAGTTCAAGGACAGACAGAAAGAACACTGAAGCTTTCTTT. This chain uses TRBV27 with TRBJ1-1, with D perhaps TRBD1 (6 bases). The germline V and J ends were trimmed by 4 bases and 1 base, with 16 bases remaining between them. Germline values: CDR1 MNHEY, CDR2 SMNVEV (reference sequence). The CDR3 runs 16 residues.

V and J are TRBV7-9 and TRBJ1-1; D possibly corresponds to TRBD1 (5 bases). Trimming took 4 bases from V and 1 from J, leaving 13 bases between them. The germline V gene encodes CDR1 SEHNR and CDR2 FQNEAQ (reference sequence). The CDR3 covers 15 residues. The CDR3 sequence: CASSSRDGSNTEAFF. In DNA, the CDR3 is TGTGCCAGCAGCTCTCGGGACGGATCGAACACTGAAGCTTTCTTT.

The sample holds one count of this clone. The chain couples TRBV3-1 (or the pseudogene TRBV3-2) to TRBJ2-1; 12 positions match TRBD2. The CDR3 spans 17 residues. Germline assignment: CDR1 LGHDT and CDR2 YNNKEL (reference sequence). Trimming at V came to 5 bases and at J to 4 bases, leaving 9 bases not matched to a gene. CDR3 sequence reads: CASSTSSGTSGYNEQFF. The DNA of the CDR3 is TGTGCCAGCAGCACATCCTCCGGGACTAGCGGGTACAATGAGCAGTTCTTC.

About this clone: The sample holds other DNA sequences that translate to the same CDR3. The CDR3 nucleotides are TGTGCCAGCAGTGAAGCGCGAGGGGGCGTAGAAAAACTGTTTTTT. Translation gives CASSEARGGVEKLFF. This rearrangement joins TRBV6-1 to TRBJ1-4; 7 positions agree with TRBD1. The CDR3 runs 15 residues. V gave up 0 bases and J gave up 8 bases; unmatched junction bases: 6. Germline V gives CDR1 MNHNS, CDR2 SASEGT.

The rearrangement joins TRBV19 to TRBJ2-1; 9 bases line up with TRBD1. V lost 3 bases and J lost 8; bases outside the gene matches: 8. This CDR3 contains 15 residues. Germline V gene data show CDR1 as LNHDA and CDR2 as SQIVND (reference sequence). The CDR3 sequence: CASSISGTGSDEQFF. Written as DNA, the CDR3 is TGTGCCAGTAGTATCAGTGGGACAGGGTCCGATGAGCAGTTCTTC.

The rearrangement uses TRBV18 and TRBJ1-2, with D possibly TRBD1 on 5 matching bases. There are 13 residues in the CDR3. Trimming shortened V by 6 bases and J by 2 bases, and 10 bases separated the two germline ends. Germline V gene lookup returns CDR1 KGHSH and CDR2 LQKENI. The CDR3 nucleotides read TGTGCCAGCTCGACGGACACCAACTATGGCTACACCTTC. This encodes CASSTDTNYGYTF.

The gene calls are TRBV6-5 and TRBJ1-2, with D tentatively TRBD1 (5 bases). V gave up 6 bases and J gave up 3 bases, with 8 bases separating them. Germline-derived CDR1 and CDR2 are MNHEY and SVGAGI. The CDR3 runs 12 residues. The CDR3 DNA sequence: TGTGCCAGCAGGGCGACAGACTATGGCTACACCTTC. Translation: CASRATDYGYTF.

This chain uses TRBV6-5 with TRBJ1-1, with no clear D. The V end lost 11 bases, the J end lost 5 bases, and 9 bases lay between the germline ends. Germline V gives CDR1 MNHEY, CDR2 SVGAGI. The CDR3 has 10 residues. CDR3: CASQWTEAFF. The CDR3 coding sequence is TGTGCCTCCCAGTGGACTGAAGCTTTCTTT.

This rearrangement joins TRBV10-2 to TRBJ2-6; D unresolved. V lost 1 base to trimming and J lost 1 base, with 8 bases between them. Germline-derived CDR1 and CDR2 are WSHSY and SAAADI. The CDR3 loop spans 16 amino acids. CDR3 in amino acids: CASSEYLVSGANVLTF. CDR3 DNA sequence: TGCGCCAGCAGTGAGTACCTAGTATCTGGGGCCAACGTCCTGACTTTC.

The V and J genes are TRBV4-3 and TRBJ1-1; 7 nucleotides line up with TRBD1. Germline assignment: CDR1 LGHNA and CDR2 YSLEER. The V and J ends lost 0 bases and 4 bases, in that order; junction bases with no gene match: 5. CDR3 length equals 15 residues. The CDR3 DNA reads TGCGCCAGCAGCCAAGAAGACAGGGTAGGCACTGAAGCTTTCTTT. Translating it yields CASSQEDRVGTEAFF.

V is TRBV9 and J is TRBJ1-3; D may be TRBD1 (5 bases). The CDR3 is 14 amino acids. Deletions cut 4 bases from V and 2 bases from J, with 10 bases between. Per the germline V gene, CDR1 is SGDLS and CDR2 is YYNGEE. The CDR3 sequence is CASSTTQAGNTIYF. The CDR3 nucleotides read TGTGCCAGCAGCACCACACAGGCTGGAAACACCATATATTTT.

This clone appeared a few times. Written as DNA, the CDR3 is TGCGCCAGCAGCCCCCAACCGGGACAGAACTATGGCTACACCTTC. Encoded protein: CASSPQPGQNYGYTF. V is TRBV5-1 and J is TRBJ1-2, with 7 bases identical to TRBD1. V lost 4 bases, J lost 2 bases, and 8 bases stayed unmatched. This CDR3 spans 15 amino acids. Per germline, CDR1 SGHRS and CDR2 YFSETQ. Based on the CDR3 plus reference TRBV5-1 and TRBJ1-2, the full variable domain is KAGVTQTPRYLIKTRGQQVTLSCSPISGHRSVSWYQQTPGQGLQFLFEYFSETQRNKGNFPGRFSGRQFSNSRSEMNVSTLELGDSALYLCASSPQPGQNYGYTFGSGTRLTVV.

The rearrangement uses TRBV11-2 and TRBJ1-1; D unclear. V gave up 5 bases and J gave up 4 bases, with 8 bases separating them. Germline V lookup: CDR1 SGHAT, CDR2 FQNNGV. This CDR3 comprises 12 residues. CDR3 in amino acids: CASSPLGTEAFF. For the CDR3, the DNA is TGTGCCAGCAGCCCACTAGGCACTGAAGCTTTCTTT.

The chain employs TRBV30 and TRBJ2-7; TRBD1 matches 7 bases. The CDR3 spans 14 residues. CDR1 is GTSNPN and CDR2 is SVGIG in the germline V gene (reference sequence). Germline trimming cut 5 bases from V and 0 bases from J; bases unmatched to any gene: 7. The CDR3 DNA sequence: TGTGCCTGGGGCCACCGGACAGGCTCCTACGAGCAGTACGTC. Protein product: CAWGHRTGSYEQYV.

The count of this clone is one. This rearrangement joins TRBV6-5 to TRBJ2-3; 7 bases agree with TRBD1. CDR3 length equals 14 residues. Germline V gene data show CDR1 as MNHEY and CDR2 as SVGAGI. V lost 0 bases and J lost 5; bases outside the gene matches: 2. The chain's CDR3 is CASSYSQGLDTQYF. As DNA, the CDR3 is TGTGCCAGCAGTTACTCACAGGGGTTAGATACGCAGTATTTT.

The chain is built from TRBV7-2 and TRBJ2-3; D not resolved. From germline, CDR1 is SGHTA and CDR2 FQGNSA. CDR3 length: 15 amino acids. V lost 0 bases, J lost 3 bases, and 10 bases lay in between. CDR3 sequence: CASSLAPVGTDTQYF. CDR3 DNA sequence: TGTGCCAGCAGCTTAGCCCCGGTGGGGACAGATACGCAGTATTTT.

This clone was detected only once. The chain carries TRBV7-2 and TRBJ1-6, with D maybe TRBD1 (5 bases). V gave up 4 bases and J gave up 0 bases, with 13 bases separating them. The CDR3 spans 17 residues. From germline, CDR1 is SGHTA and CDR2 FQGNSA. CDR3 residues: CASSSTQAGSYNSPLHF. As DNA, the CDR3 is TGTGCCAGCAGCTCAACACAGGCTGGCTCCTATAATTCACCCCTCCACTTT.

The chain employs TRBV7-9 and TRBJ1-1; unclear D gene. The CDR3 covers 10 residues. Trimming shortened V by 5 bases and J by 13 bases, and 11 bases separated the two germline ends. Looked up from germline, CDR1 is SEHNR and CDR2 is FQNEAQ (reference sequence). CDR3 coding DNA: TGTGCCAGCAGCCCCGTGTTAGGTTTCTTT. The encoded protein is CASSPVLGFF.

This clone was recorded once. The J gene is TRBJ2-3, the V gene TRBV14; 9 bases fit TRBD2. Germline values: CDR1 SGHDN, CDR2 FVKESK. CDR3 size: 16 residues. V dropped 5 bases and J dropped 0; count of bases not matched to a gene: 6. CDR3 sequence (DNA): TGTGCCAGCAGCGAGCTAGCGGGGTCTAGCACAGATACGCAGTATTTT. It codes for CASSELAGSSTDTQYF.

The V gene is TRBV12-3 or TRBV12-4, the J gene TRBJ1-2; 10 bases map to TRBD1. The junction had 6 bases not matched to a gene; V was cut back by 6 bases and J by 8 bases. The CDR3 has 13 amino acids. In DNA, the CDR3 is TGTGCCAGCAGCCGACAGGGGGCCGGGGGCTACACCTTC. This sequence encodes CASSRQGAGGYTF.

The chain combines TRBV19 with TRBJ1-3; 8 bases align to TRBD1. This CDR3 is 15 amino acids long. The V gene's germline CDR1 is LNHDA and CDR2 SQIVND (reference sequence). After removal of 3 bases from V and 8 bases from J, the junction contained 9 bases not matched to a gene. CDR3 coding DNA: TGTGCCAGTAGTATCCAGGGGGCAAGCTGGGACACCATATATTTT. Protein: CASSIQGASWDTIYF.

The chain has TRBV2 and TRBJ2-1, with 8 bases matching TRBD2. Per the germline V gene, CDR1 is SNHLY and CDR2 is FYNNEI. The CDR3 runs 14 residues. V was pared by 6 bases and J by 6 bases, with 7 bases of the junction left unmatched. The CDR3 DNA reads TGTGCCAGCAGGCGGGGGGCCGAGCTCAATGAGCAGTTCTTC. Its protein product is CASRRGAELNEQFF. The full variable domain, its missing parts supplied by reference TRBV2 and TRBJ2-1, is EPEVTQTPSHQVTQMGQEVILRCVPISNHLYFYWYRQILGQKVEFLVSFYNNEISEKSEIFDDQFSVERPDGSNFTLKIRSTKLEDSAMYFCASRRGAELNEQFFGPGTRLTVL.